The 14 T cell receptor beta chains given below trace back to one sample, sequenced in a study of cytomegalovirus exposure and HLA in healthy donors. 60 Vbeta and 13 Jbeta primers were used in PCR. TCRdb keeps only in-frame clones here, not all; method: immunoSEQ multiplex PCR. The table shows around 130,000 clones, with approximately 77% occurring only once. The sequenced sample consisted of PBMCs. These receptors all come from a woman between 55 and 75 years old in good health and CMV-seronegative.

The chain employs TRBV5-4 and TRBJ2-1; 8 bases align to TRBD2. CDR1 is SGHNT and CDR2 is YYREEE in the germline V gene (reference sequence). This CDR3 region has 17 residues. The trim removed 5 bases at V and 10 bases at J, leaving 20 bases unmatched. The CDR3 sequence is CASSGGGGGRWMGEQFF. For the CDR3, the DNA is TGTGCCAGCAGTGGGGGGGGTGGCGGGAGGTGGATGGGCGAGCAGTTCTTC.

This chain links TRBV19 with TRBJ2-1; 10 positions match TRBD2. This CDR3 region has 17 residues. From germline, CDR1 is LNHDA and CDR2 SQIVND (reference sequence). Trimming removed 5 bases from V and 7 bases from J; junction bases left unmatched: 14. The CDR3 loop reads CASSLKGPSGRPNEQFF. The CDR3 coding sequence is TGTGCCAGTAGTCTAAAGGGGCCTAGCGGGAGACCAAATGAGCAGTTCTTC.

The chain joins TRBV7-8 to TRBJ1-1; D is perhaps TRBD1 (5 bases). Trimming shortened V by 0 bases and J by 7 bases, and 6 bases separated the two germline ends. This CDR3 is built from 12 residues. The germline CDR1 and CDR2 sequences are SGHVS and FQNEAQ. The CDR3 region has the DNA TGTGCCAGCAGCTTAGCGCAGGGTGAAGCTTTCTTT. Protein sequence: CASSLAQGEAFF.

The count of this clone is one. The chain links TRBV6-5 to TRBJ2-1; D is possibly TRBD2 (5 bases). CDR3 length equals 13 residues. V was shortened by 6 bases and J by 7 bases, with 13 bases between the two germline ends. Germline loops: CDR1 MNHEY, CDR2 SVGAGI. CDR3 nucleotides: TGTGCCAGCAGAGCTCCTGGCGGGAATGAGCAGTTCTTC. It specifies CASRAPGGNEQFF.

The V call is TRBV2, the J call TRBJ2-3; D is perhaps TRBD1 (5 bases). Germline V gene data show CDR1 as SNHLY and CDR2 as FYNNEI. Trimming took off 3 bases at V and 2 bases at J, with 15 bases between the two ends. The CDR3 sequence is 16 residues long. The CDR3 DNA reads TGTGCCAGCAGTGACGCTTATGGGGCACCCACAGATACGCAGTATTTT. The encoded protein is CASSDAYGAPTDTQYF.

The chain recombines TRBV28 with TRBJ2-2; D is unclear. From germline, CDR1 is MDHEN and CDR2 SYDVKM. CDR3 size: 14 residues. V was shortened by 3 bases and J by 5 bases, with 10 bases between the two germline ends. CDR3 DNA sequence: TGTGCCAGCAGTTTGGGTGGGCTTACCGGGGAGCTGTTTTTT. Protein product: CASSLGGLTGELFF.

This clone has just one count. V and J are TRBV7-2 and TRBJ2-5, with 8 bases matching TRBD2. The CDR3 contains 14 residues. Trimming removed 2 bases from V and 7 bases from J; junction bases left unmatched: 6. CDR1 SGHTA and CDR2 FQGNSA come from the germline V gene. This CDR3 is CASSLSTAGGTQYF. DNA for the CDR3: TGTGCCAGCAGCTTATCGACCGCGGGAGGGACCCAGTACTTC. Filled out from reference TRBV7-2 and TRBJ2-5, the complete variable domain reads GAGVSQSPSNKVTEKGKDVELRCDPISGHTALYWYRQSLGQGLEFLIYFQGNSAPDKSGLPSDRFSAERTGGSVSTLTIQRTQQEDSAVYLCASSLSTAGGTQYFGPGTRLLVL.

This clone was seen once. The gene calls are TRBV21-1 and TRBJ1-2. TRBV21-1 has pseudogene status. The CDR3 spans 15 residues. In DNA, the CDR3 is TGTGCCAGCAGCAAAGCGGGAGACTCTAACTATGGCTACACCTTC. It translates to CASSKAGDSNYGYTF.

V usage is TRBV20-1 and J usage is TRBJ2-7; 7 nucleotides agree with TRBD2. Germline CDR1 reads DFQATT; CDR2 reads SNEGSKA (reference sequence). The CDR3 sequence is 10 residues long. V dropped 6 bases and J dropped 5; count of bases not matched to a gene: 1. Here the CDR3 DNA reads TGCAGTGCGGGAGGGCACGAGCAGTACTTC. The encoded protein is CSAGGHEQYF.

The chain is built from TRBV5-1 and TRBJ2-2; a weak D match, TRBD1 (6 bases). V was clipped by 0 bases and J by 11 bases, with 20 bases between them. Germline lookup yields CDR1 SGHRS and CDR2 YFSETQ. This CDR3 is 16 amino acids long. The CDR3 sequence is CASSLEVVRARGELFF. In nucleotides, the CDR3 is TGCGCCAGCAGCTTGGAGGTGGTGAGGGCCAGGGGTGAGCTGTTTTTT.

V usage is TRBV5-4 and J usage is TRBJ2-4, with D possibly matching TRBD1 (6 bases). Germline V gene lookup returns CDR1 SGHNT and CDR2 YYREEE (reference sequence). The CDR3 extends over 16 amino acids. V lost 0 bases and J lost 3, with 13 bases in between. CDR3 DNA sequence: TGTGCCAGCAGCTTGGTCAGGGAAGGGGGCAAAAACATTCAGTACTTC. Translation: CASSLVREGGKNIQYF.

The V gene is TRBV29-1, the J gene TRBJ2-2, with 12 bases lining up with TRBD2. This CDR3 has 15 amino acids. Per germline, CDR1 SQVTM and CDR2 ANQGSEA. Germline trimming cut 2 bases from V and 7 bases from J; bases unmatched to any gene: 5. CDR3 DNA sequence: TGCAGCGTTGAAAGACTAGCGGGAGCGGGCGGGGAGCTGTTTTTT. Protein product: CSVERLAGAGGELFF.

This chain connects TRBV18 to TRBJ2-5; 7 bases agree with TRBD2. Looked up from germline, CDR1 is KGHSH and CDR2 is LQKENI. CDR3 size: 13 residues. V shed 2 bases and J 4 bases; nucleotides not matched to a gene: 1. Written as DNA, the CDR3 is TGTGCCAGCTCACCAGGCGGGAGAGAGACCCAGTACTTC. Protein product: CASSPGGRETQYF.

The chain recombines TRBV4-1 with TRBJ1-4; no reliable D call. With 2 bases removed from V and 7 bases from J, the gap between germline ends came to 14 bases. CDR3 length: 15 amino acids. CDR1 is MGHRA, CDR2 YSYEKL, per germline. The CDR3 spells CASSQHPGIGEKLFF. The CDR3 bases are TGCGCCAGCAGCCAACATCCCGGGATCGGTGAAAAACTGTTTTTT.